This TCR beta chain was profiled in a study of human thymus T cells. Study-level results: Gene usage (both V and J) appeared biased in thymic and blood repertoires.

The J segment lost 1 base and the V segment lost 5 bases, leaving 6 bases of the junction unmatched. This CDR3 is built from 15 residues. Germline V gene lookup returns CDR1 SGHRS and CDR2 YFSETQ. The repertoire was sequenced with immunoSEQ multiplex PCR; TCRdb's copy has only in-frame clones and lacks some. Seen here are under 95,000 clones, 95% observed once, and the top ten hold about 0.03%. Comment on this clone: Its antigen is not identified.

Resections that were taken during corrective heart surgery supplied the thymus tissue. Congenital heart defects were the reason for the corrective surgery that the donors, healthy Finnish infants, were having. The receptor's source is a girl less than two years old with a congenital heart defect but otherwise immunologically healthy. The chain recombines TRBV5-1 with TRBJ2-5; 9 bases match TRBD2. The sequencing input was thymus tissue. In DNA, the CDR3 is TGCGCCAGCAGTACTACGACTAGCGGCCAAGAGACCCAGTACTTC. This codes for CASSTTTSGQETQYF.